A single sample is the source of the 15 T cell receptor beta chains below, sequenced in a study of OX40 agonist ivuxolimab in advanced cancers. Libraries were built with the immunoSEQ multiplex PCR assay. TCRdb provides this immuneACCESS table in a form limited to in-frame rearrangements. Some clones are lacking; in checked studies, under half of them reflect an unresolved V gene, and why the rest are absent is not known. This sample comprises tens of thousands of clones, 92% of them detected only once. Around 3.5% of the sample belongs to the ten largest clones. The starting material was CD4+ or CD8+ T cells sorted from blood, obtained in a trial of the OX40 agonist ivuxolimab. Every receptor here comes from an adult with an advanced solid tumor such as melanoma, head and neck, liver or kidney cancer.

The V gene is TRBV27, the J gene TRBJ1-6; tentatively, D is TRBD1 (6 bases). The ends were cut back, 2 bases at V and 8 bases at J, with 19 bases in the middle. From germline, CDR1 is MNHEY and CDR2 SMNVEV (reference sequence). CDR3 length: 17 residues. CDR3 in amino acids: CASSLRFRAGVDSPLHF. CDR3 bases: TGTGCCAGCAGTTTAAGGTTTCGGGCAGGGGTCGATTCACCCCTCCACTTT.

The chain uses TRBV27 and TRBJ2-7, with D uncertain. Germline CDR1 MNHEY, CDR2 SMNVEV (reference sequence). The length of the CDR3 is 14 residues. The V end lost 0 bases, the J end lost 2 bases, and 8 bases lay between the germline ends. The CDR3 is CASSLSASPYEQYF. For the CDR3, the DNA is TGTGCCAGCAGTTTATCGGCCAGCCCCTACGAGCAGTACTTC.

A few counts support this clone. The chain links TRBV5-5 to TRBJ2-5; D might be TRBD1 (5 bases). The CDR3 is 14 residues long. Germline V CDR1 and CDR2: SGHKS, YYEKEE (reference sequence). Deletions cut 4 bases from V and 2 bases from J, with 12 bases between. The CDR3 nucleotides read TGTGCCAGCAGCCGTGGCAGGGTACAAGAGACCCAGTACTTC. Its translation: CASSRGRVQETQYF.

The chain combines TRBV10-1 with TRBJ2-2, with D maybe TRBD1 (5 bases). V lost 1 base and J lost 6, with 6 bases in between. This CDR3 spans 13 amino acids. Germline-derived CDR1 and CDR2 are WNHNN and SYGVQD (reference sequence). The CDR3 bases are TGCGCCAGCAGTGAGTGGGGCTCCGGGGAGCTGTTTTTT. Protein sequence: CASSEWGSGELFF.

The rearrangement uses TRBV6-1 and TRBJ2-7; D may match TRBD1 or TRBD2 (5 bases each). V was trimmed by 6 bases and J by 3 bases, leaving 12 bases between them. The CDR3 is 13 amino acids. Per germline, CDR1 MNHNS and CDR2 SASEGT. CDR3: CASRRDGRYEQYF. CDR3 in DNA: TGTGCCAGCAGGAGGGACGGTCGCTACGAGCAGTACTTC.

The chain combines TRBV10-3 with TRBJ2-7; 8 nucleotides align to TRBD2. This CDR3 region has 14 residues. Losses at the gene ends were 7 bases for V and 0 bases for J; bases not matched to a gene: 5. CDR1 is ENHRY and CDR2 is SYGVKD in the germline V gene. This CDR3 is CAINPSGPSYEQYF. The DNA of the CDR3 is TGTGCCATCAACCCTAGCGGGCCCTCCTACGAGCAGTACTTC.

This clone has only a few counts. The rearrangement links TRBV19 to TRBJ2-7, with 8 nucleotides matching TRBD1. This CDR3 region has 14 residues. Germline CDR1 reads LNHDA; CDR2 reads SQIVND (reference sequence). After removal of 5 bases from V and 3 bases from J, the junction contained 6 bases not matched to a gene. CDR3 coding DNA: TGTGCCAGTAGTGCCGGGACAGGTCTCTACGAGCAGTACTTC. It translates to CASSAGTGLYEQYF. Together with reference TRBV19 and TRBJ2-7, the CDR3 gives the full variable domain: DGGITQSPKYLFRKEGQNVTLSCEQNLNHDAMYWYRQDPGQGLRLIYYSQIVNDFQKGDIAEGYSVSREKKESFPLTVTSAQKNPTAFYLCASSAGTGLYEQYFGPGTRLTVT.

The V gene is TRBV27, the J gene TRBJ1-1; weak D call: TRBD1 (5 bases). The CDR3 runs 13 residues. Per the germline V gene, CDR1 is MNHEY and CDR2 is SMNVEV (reference sequence). The V gene lost 3 bases and the J gene lost 1 base, with 6 bases spanning the gap. CDR3 region: CASSLTENTEAFF. The CDR3 nucleotides read TGTGCCAGCAGTTTGACAGAGAACACTGAAGCTTTCTTT.

The V and J genes are TRBV9 and TRBJ2-1, with D tentatively TRBD1 (5 bases). Per the germline V gene, CDR1 is SGDLS and CDR2 is YYNGEE. The CDR3 is made up of 15 amino acids. Trimming removed 1 base at V and 4 bases at J, with 12 bases between. CDR3 residues: CASSVQGLGYNEQFF. The CDR3 DNA follows: TGTGCCAGCAGCGTACAGGGTTTAGGTTACAATGAGCAGTTCTTC.

CDR3 in amino acids: CASTGTGVLDTQYF. The DNA of the CDR3 is TGTGCCAGCACTGGGACAGGGGTACTGGATACGCAGTATTTT. The rearrangement uses TRBV27 and TRBJ2-3, with TRBD1 matching 10 bases. The V gene end was trimmed by 7 bases and the J gene end by 6 bases; junction bases not matched to a gene: 7. Germline V CDR1 and CDR2: MNHEY, SMNVEV (reference sequence). The CDR3 is made up of 14 amino acids.

V is TRBV9 and J is TRBJ2-1; 8 bases match TRBD1. The CDR3 spans 15 residues. Germline assignment: CDR1 SGDLS and CDR2 YYNGEE. V was pared by 4 bases and J by 8 bases, with 11 bases of the junction left unmatched. DNA for the CDR3: TGTGCCAGCAGCCCGGGACAGGCCGTGTGGGATGAGCAGTTCTTC. Amino acids: CASSPGQAVWDEQFF.

The CDR3 is CASSPGRNYGYTF. The CDR3 DNA reads as TGTGCCAGCAGCCCGGGACGGAACTATGGCTACACCTTC. The chain carries TRBV14 and TRBJ1-2; tentative D call: TRBD1 (5 bases). This CDR3 region has 13 residues. Germline assignment: CDR1 SGHDN and CDR2 FVKESK. V lost 4 bases and J 2 bases, leaving 8 bases between the germline ends.

The table lists this clone with a count of one. V is TRBV10-2 and J is TRBJ1-1; TRBD1 is a possible D gene (5 bases). The V gene lost 4 bases and the J gene lost 5 bases, with 14 bases spanning the gap. CDR1 is WSHSY, CDR2 SAAADI, per germline. The CDR3 is 14 residues long. CDR3 sequence: CASSVSGGWTEAFF. CDR3 DNA: TGCGCCAGCAGTGTATCGGGGGGATGGACTGAAGCTTTCTTT.

V gene TRBV29-1 combines with J gene TRBJ1-4, with D uncertain. Germline V lookup: CDR1 SQVTM, CDR2 ANQGSEA. V lost 3 bases and J lost 3, with 2 bases in between. This CDR3 spans 11 amino acids. The DNA of the CDR3 is TGCAGCGTTGATTCTAATGAAAAACTGTTTTTT. Encoded protein: CSVDSNEKLFF.

This chain uses TRBV30 with TRBJ2-3; tentatively, D is TRBD1 (6 bases). The germline V and J ends were trimmed by 3 bases and 4 bases, with 14 bases remaining between them. This CDR3 has 14 residues. Per germline, CDR1 GTSNPN and CDR2 SVGIG (reference sequence). The CDR3 DNA is TGTGCCTGGAGCGCAGGGGTCGGCCCAGATACGCAGTATTTT. It yields the protein CAWSAGVGPDTQYF.